This T cell receptor beta chain was identified during a study of blood T cells in healthy people across ages. Primed by a sample-barcoded 5' primer and a J-beta primer mix, a second PCR proceeded for about 7 to 12 cycles. TCRdb independently ran MiXCR on the 5' RACE reads; one entry per CDR3 protein. The sample has 750,000 to 950,000 distinct CDR3 sequences, approximately 32% seen once. The same sample was also studied in work on T cells of mothers and their children. From that paper: Donors comprised three healthy Caucasian mothers plus their six children. All extracted RNA went into cDNA synthesis, about 1.4 ug per 15 ul. Similar effects of thymic selection on TCR recombination output were recorded in related and unrelated pairs.

The source of this sequence is a woman aged 40 to 50 in good health. The material sequenced was blood.

The CDR3 region is CASSPVDTDTQYF. Written as DNA, the CDR3 is TGTGCCAGCAGTCCCGTCGACACAGATACGCAGTATTTT. V is TRBV7-3 and J is TRBJ2-3, with unresolved D. The V gene lost 6 bases and the J gene lost 2 bases, with 9 bases spanning the gap. Germline loops: CDR1 SGHTA, CDR2 FQGTGA. The CDR3 contains 13 residues.